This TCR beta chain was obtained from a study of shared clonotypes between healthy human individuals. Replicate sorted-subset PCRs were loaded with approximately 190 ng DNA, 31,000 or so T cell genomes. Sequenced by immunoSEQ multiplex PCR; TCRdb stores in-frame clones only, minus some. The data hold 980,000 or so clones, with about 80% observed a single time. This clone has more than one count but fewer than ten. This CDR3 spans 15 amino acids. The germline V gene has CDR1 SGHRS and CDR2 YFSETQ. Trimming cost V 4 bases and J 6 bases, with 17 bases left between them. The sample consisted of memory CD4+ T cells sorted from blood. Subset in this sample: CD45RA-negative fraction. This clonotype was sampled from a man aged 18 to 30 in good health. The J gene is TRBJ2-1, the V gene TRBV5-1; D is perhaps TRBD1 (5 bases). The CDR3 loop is CASSQDIKPGNEQFF. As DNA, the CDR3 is TGCGCCAGCAGCCAGGACATAAAGCCGGGCAATGAGCAGTTCTTC. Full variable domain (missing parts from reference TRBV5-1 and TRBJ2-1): KAGVTQTPRYLIKTRGQQVTLSCSPISGHRSVSWYQQTPGQGLQFLFEYFSETQRNKGNFPGRFSGRQFSNSRSEMNVSTLELGDSALYLCASSQDIKPGNEQFFGPGTRLTVL.